This T cell receptor beta chain was observed in a study of metastatic and nonmetastatic thyroid tumors. Every patient was untreated before thyroid surgery. Using MiXCR, TCRdb reanalyzed the PCR reads. The sample has 50,000 or so clones; more than 20% are singletons. Study findings and constraints: Benign nodules reportedly had significantly lower TCR beta diversity than malignant thyroid tumors in blood and tumor.

V gave up 4 bases and J gave up 2 bases; unmatched junction bases: 5. In germline, CDR1 is GTSNPN, CDR2 SVGIG (reference sequence). This CDR3 region has 15 residues. This clone occurred many times. Antigen: not known. This chain joins TRBV30 and TRBJ2-1, with TRBD2 matching 10 bases. The sequenced sample was blood. This TCR derives from a male donor with papillary thyroid cancer or a benign thyroid nodule (not recorded which). Some clones in this sample may be carry-over from other donors' samples. CDR3 protein: CAWNGLAEAYNEQFF. CDR3 nucleotide sequence: TGTGCCTGGAATGGACTAGCGGAGGCCTACAATGAGCAGTTCTTC. The entire variable domain, with the rest obtained from reference TRBV30 and TRBJ2-1, is as follows: SQTIHQWPATLVQPVGSPLSLECTVEGTSNPNLYWYRQAAGRGLQLLFYSVGIGQISSEVPQNLSASRPQDRQFILSSKKLLLSDSGFYLCAWNGLAEAYNEQFFGPGTRLTVL.